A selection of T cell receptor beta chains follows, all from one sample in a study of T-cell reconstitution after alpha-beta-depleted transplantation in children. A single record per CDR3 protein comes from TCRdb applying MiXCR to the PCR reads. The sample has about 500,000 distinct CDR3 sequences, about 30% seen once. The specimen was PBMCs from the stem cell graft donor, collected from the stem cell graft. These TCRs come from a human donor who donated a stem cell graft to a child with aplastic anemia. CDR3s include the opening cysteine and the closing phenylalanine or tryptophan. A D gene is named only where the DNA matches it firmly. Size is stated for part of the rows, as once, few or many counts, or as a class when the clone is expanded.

CDR3 protein: CASSVWGTEAFF
CDR3 DNA: TGTGCCAGCAGTGTGTGGGGGACTGAAGCTTTCTTT
D gene: NA
clone size: NA
V gene: TRBV28
J gene: TRBJ1-1
CDR3 length: 12

CDR3 protein: CASSPNTGELFF
CDR3 DNA: TGTGCCAGCAGCCCGAACACCGGGGAGCTGTTTTTT
D gene: NA
clone size: many
V gene: TRBV12-3/TRBV12-4
J gene: TRBJ2-2
CDR3 length: 12

CDR3 protein: CASSRGHAEGELFF
CDR3 DNA: TGTGCCAGCAGCAGGGGACATGCCGAGGGGGAGCTGTTTTTT
D gene: NA
clone size: NA
V gene: TRBV5-5
J gene: TRBJ2-2
CDR3 length: 14

CDR3 protein: CATSERGYSNQPQHF
CDR3 DNA: TGTGCCACCAGTGAGCGGGGTTACAGCAATCAGCCCCAGCATTTT
D gene: NA
clone size: NA
V gene: TRBV24-1
J gene: TRBJ1-5
CDR3 length: 15

CDR3 protein: CSVEVPSGRYGIGELFF
CDR3 DNA: TGCAGCGTTGAAGTGCCTAGCGGGAGATATGGGATCGGGGAGCTGTTTTTT
D gene: TRBD2
clone size: few
V gene: TRBV29-1
J gene: TRBJ2-2
CDR3 length: 17

CDR3 protein: CASSRQVEAFF
CDR3 DNA: TGTGCCAGCAGCCGACAAGTTGAAGCTTTCTTT
D gene: NA
clone size: few
V gene: TRBV7-2
J gene: TRBJ1-1
CDR3 length: 11

CDR3 protein: CASSNPGLAANNEQFF
CDR3 DNA: TGTGCCAGCTCAAATCCCGGACTAGCGGCAAACAATGAGCAGTTCTTC
D gene: TRBD2
clone size: NA
V gene: TRBV18
J gene: TRBJ2-1
CDR3 length: 16

CDR3 protein: CASSSGQGTELFF
CDR3 DNA: TGTGCCAGCAGCTCAGGACAGGGGACGGAGCTGTTTTTT
D gene: TRBD1
clone size: few
V gene: TRBV7-9
J gene: TRBJ2-2
CDR3 length: 13

CDR3 protein: CASSQGTRGTGYTGELFF
CDR3 DNA: TGTGCCAGCAGCCAGGGAACTAGAGGGACAGGGTACACCGGGGAGCTGTTTTTT
D gene: TRBD1
clone size: NA
V gene: TRBV4-2
J gene: TRBJ2-2
CDR3 length: 18

CDR3 protein: CASSFGTKNEKLFF
CDR3 DNA: TGTGCCAGCAGCTTCGGGACAAAAAATGAAAAACTGTTTTTT
D gene: NA
clone size: few
V gene: TRBV7-2
J gene: TRBJ1-4
CDR3 length: 14

CDR3 protein: CASSFRPGTSGYYQETQYF
CDR3 DNA: TGTGCCAGCAGCTTCCGTCCCGGGACTAGCGGATATTACCAAGAGACCCAGTACTTC
D gene: TRBD2
clone size: few
V gene: TRBV7-2
J gene: TRBJ2-5
CDR3 length: 19

CDR3 protein: CASLTGTVFYNEQFF
CDR3 DNA: TGTGCCAGCCTCACCGGGACAGTCTTTTACAATGAGCAGTTCTTC
D gene: TRBD1
clone size: few
V gene: TRBV28
J gene: TRBJ2-1
CDR3 length: 15

CDR3 protein: CASSPQREVPGELFF
CDR3 DNA: TGTGCCAGCTCACCACAGCGGGAGGTTCCCGGGGAGCTGTTTTTT
D gene: TRBD2
clone size: NA
V gene: TRBV18
J gene: TRBJ2-2
CDR3 length: 15

CDR3 protein: CASGMQETQYF
CDR3 DNA: TGTGCCAGCGGGATGCAAGAGACCCAGTACTTC
D gene: NA
clone size: NA
V gene: TRBV19
J gene: TRBJ2-5
CDR3 length: 11

CDR3 protein: CASSPRNTDAFF
CDR3 DNA: TGTGCCAGCTCACCTCGAAACACTGATGCTTTCTTT
D gene: NA
clone size: NA
V gene: TRBV18
J gene: TRBJ1-1
CDR3 length: 12

CDR3 protein: CASIDPGTIYGYTF
CDR3 DNA: TGTGCCAGCATTGACCCCGGGACAATCTATGGCTACACCTTC
D gene: NA
clone size: NA
V gene: TRBV25-1
J gene: TRBJ1-2
CDR3 length: 14

CDR3 protein: CASSPSRGEYNEQFF
CDR3 DNA: TGTGCCAGCAGCCCCTCGCGGGGGGAGTACAATGAGCAGTTCTTC
D gene: TRBD2
clone size: NA
V gene: TRBV7-2
J gene: TRBJ2-1
CDR3 length: 15

CDR3 protein: CASRHNRDTHGYTF
CDR3 DNA: TGCGCCAGTAGACACAACCGGGACACCCATGGCTACACCTTC
D gene: NA
clone size: few
V gene: TRBV5-1
J gene: TRBJ1-2
CDR3 length: 14

CDR3 protein: CASSPPGLAGSDEQFF
CDR3 DNA: TGTGCCAGCTCACCACCGGGACTAGCGGGTAGCGATGAGCAGTTCTTC
D gene: TRBD2
clone size: NA
V gene: TRBV18
J gene: TRBJ2-1
CDR3 length: 16

CDR3 protein: CASSLGAKGAARDEQFF
CDR3 DNA: TGCGCCAGCAGCTTGGGGGCCAAGGGGGCGGCACGCGATGAGCAGTTCTTC
D gene: TRBD1
clone size: NA
V gene: TRBV5-1
J gene: TRBJ2-1
CDR3 length: 17

CDR3 protein: CASSEQGATEQFF
CDR3 DNA: TGTGCCAGCAGTGAACAGGGGGCCACTGAGCAGTTCTTC
D gene: TRBD1
clone size: few
V gene: TRBV6-1
J gene: TRBJ2-1
CDR3 length: 13

CDR3 protein: CASSYGTSGRAPYEQYF
CDR3 DNA: TGTGCCAGCAGTTACGGGACTAGCGGGAGGGCACCCTACGAGCAGTACTTC
D gene: TRBD2
clone size: NA
V gene: TRBV6-5
J gene: TRBJ2-7
CDR3 length: 17

CDR3 protein: CASSQGDRLAYNEQFF
CDR3 DNA: TGCGCCAGCAGCCAAGGCGACAGGCTGGCCTACAATGAGCAGTTCTTC
D gene: NA
clone size: few
V gene: TRBV4-3
J gene: TRBJ2-1
CDR3 length: 16

CDR3 protein: CSASRTSGSNEQFF
CDR3 DNA: TGCAGTGCTAGCCGCACTAGCGGGAGCAATGAGCAGTTCTTC
D gene: TRBD2
clone size: many
V gene: TRBV20-1
J gene: TRBJ2-1
CDR3 length: 14

CDR3 protein: CSARPGGVNEQFF
CDR3 DNA: TGCAGTGCCCGCCCCGGCGGAGTAAATGAGCAGTTCTTC
D gene: NA
clone size: few
V gene: TRBV20-1
J gene: TRBJ2-1
CDR3 length: 13

CDR3 protein: CASSRGRYYEQYF
CDR3 DNA: TGTGCCAGCTCGCGGGGCAGGTACTACGAGCAGTACTTC
D gene: NA
clone size: NA
V gene: TRBV7-6
J gene: TRBJ2-7
CDR3 length: 13

CDR3 protein: CASSLTAGVADTQYF
CDR3 DNA: TGTGCCAGCAGCTTAACGGCGGGAGTCGCAGATACGCAGTATTTT
D gene: TRBD2
clone size: NA
V gene: TRBV7-2
J gene: TRBJ2-3
CDR3 length: 15

CDR3 protein: CASSLGPQLEGYTF
CDR3 DNA: TGTGCCAGCAGCTTAGGCCCTCAATTGGAGGGCTACACCTTC
D gene: NA
clone size: NA
V gene: TRBV7-2
J gene: TRBJ1-2
CDR3 length: 14

CDR3 protein: CASSLVWVSLGAGANVLTF
CDR3 DNA: TGTGCCAGCAGCTTAGTCTGGGTATCTCTTGGGGCTGGGGCCAACGTCCTGACTTTC
D gene: NA
clone size: NA
V gene: TRBV11-2
J gene: TRBJ2-6
CDR3 length: 19

CDR3 protein: CASSSGGLEYNEQFF
CDR3 DNA: TGCGCCAGCAGCTCCGGGGGACTAGAGTACAATGAGCAGTTCTTC
D gene: TRBD2
clone size: few
V gene: TRBV5-1
J gene: TRBJ2-1
CDR3 length: 15

CDR3 protein: CASSQSPSGSNTGELFF
CDR3 DNA: TGCGCCAGCAGCCAGTCCCCCTCGGGATCGAACACCGGGGAGCTGTTTTTT
D gene: NA
clone size: NA
V gene: TRBV4-3
J gene: TRBJ2-2
CDR3 length: 17

CDR3 protein: CASSLGQTSGTGSYGYTF
CDR3 DNA: TGTGCCAGCAGCTTAGGCCAGACCTCCGGGACAGGGTCCTATGGCTACACCTTC
D gene: TRBD1
clone size: few
V gene: TRBV11-1
J gene: TRBJ1-2
CDR3 length: 18

CDR3 protein: CASSSSPGALSTDTQYF
CDR3 DNA: TGTGCCAGCAGTTCCTCCCCCGGGGCCCTAAGCACAGATACGCAGTATTTT
D gene: NA
clone size: few
V gene: TRBV28
J gene: TRBJ2-3
CDR3 length: 17

CDR3 protein: CASGLRGPTDTQYF
CDR3 DNA: TGTGCCAGCGGGTTACGGGGCCCCACAGATACGCAGTATTTT
D gene: NA
clone size: few
V gene: TRBV6-5
J gene: TRBJ2-3
CDR3 length: 14

CDR3 protein: CASSSSGGPNEQFF
CDR3 DNA: NA
D gene: NA
clone size: few
V gene: TRBV6-5
J gene: TRBJ2-1
CDR3 length: 14

CDR3 protein: CSARVGTETQYF
CDR3 DNA: TGCAGTGCCCGAGTGGGGACAGAGACCCAGTACTTC
D gene: NA
clone size: NA
V gene: TRBV20-1
J gene: TRBJ2-5
CDR3 length: 12

CDR3 protein: CASSHSGIGGSEQFF
CDR3 DNA: TGTGCCAGCAGCCATTCAGGGATTGGTGGGAGCGAGCAGTTCTTC
D gene: NA
clone size: NA
V gene: TRBV3-1
J gene: TRBJ2-1
CDR3 length: 15

CDR3 protein: CASSQANRAGHGYTF
CDR3 DNA: TGCGCCAGCAGCCAAGCCAACAGGGCTGGCCATGGCTACACCTTC
D gene: NA
clone size: NA
V gene: TRBV4-3
J gene: TRBJ1-2
CDR3 length: 15

CDR3 protein: CASSYGTGPSGANVLTF
CDR3 DNA: TGTGCCAGCAGTTACGGGACAGGCCCCTCTGGGGCCAACGTCCTGACTTTC
D gene: TRBD1
clone size: many
V gene: TRBV6-5
J gene: TRBJ2-6
CDR3 length: 17

CDR3 protein: CASRLRGTNYGYTF
CDR3 DNA: TGTGCCAGCAGATTGAGGGGAACTAACTATGGCTACACCTTC
D gene: NA
clone size: NA
V gene: TRBV5-6
J gene: TRBJ1-2
CDR3 length: 14

CDR3 protein: CAWSPSWNTEAFF
CDR3 DNA: TGTGCCTGGAGTCCTAGTTGGAACACTGAAGCTTTCTTT
D gene: NA
clone size: NA
V gene: TRBV30
J gene: TRBJ1-1
CDR3 length: 13

CDR3 protein: CASSPGLVGFGGANVLTF
CDR3 DNA: TGTGCCAGCAGCCCGGGACTAGTCGGTTTCGGAGGGGCCAACGTCCTGACTTTC
D gene: TRBD2
clone size: NA
V gene: TRBV4-2
J gene: TRBJ2-6
CDR3 length: 18

CDR3 protein: CASSASAGDPTDTQYF
CDR3 DNA: TGTGCCAGCAGTGCCTCAGCGGGGGACCCCACGGATACGCAGTATTTT
D gene: TRBD2
clone size: NA
V gene: TRBV6-4
J gene: TRBJ2-3
CDR3 length: 16

CDR3 protein: CASSFLAGGADTQYF
CDR3 DNA: TGTGCCAGCAGTTTTCTAGCGGGAGGCGCAGATACGCAGTATTTT
D gene: TRBD2
clone size: NA
V gene: TRBV12-3/TRBV12-4
J gene: TRBJ2-3
CDR3 length: 15

CDR3 protein: CASSTWTGGTNYGYTF
CDR3 DNA: TGTGCCAGCAGTACCTGGACAGGGGGAACTAACTATGGCTACACCTTC
D gene: TRBD1
clone size: once
V gene: TRBV27
J gene: TRBJ1-2
CDR3 length: 16

CDR3 protein: CASRPTGTSGAGGELFF
CDR3 DNA: TGCGCCAGCAGGCCCACCGGGACTAGCGGAGCCGGGGGGGAGCTGTTTTTT
D gene: TRBD2
clone size: NA
V gene: TRBV5-1
J gene: TRBJ2-2
CDR3 length: 17